The subject of this entry is one TCR beta chain. Its antigen is not known. The source of the sample is a study of T cells in tumors after PD-1 blockade. Study information: During anti-PD-1 treatment, some patients continued daily vismodegib 150 mg.

Study-wide points: Peripheral recruitment is suggested, as some novel exhausted tumor clones were in pre-treatment blood.

CDR1 and CDR2 from the germline V gene are MNHEY and SVGAGI. Trimming removed 4 bases from V and 6 bases from J, with 9 bases in between. The CDR3 is 12 amino acids. Profiling relied on immunoSEQ multiplex PCR, and the TCRdb table lists in-frame clones only, not all of them. The sample includes around 21,000 clones, more than 65% of them seen just once. The V gene is TRBV6-5, the J gene TRBJ1-2; D gene uncertain. Here the sequenced sample was PBMCs, taken after anti-PD-1 therapy. The TCR comes from a human donor with advanced basal cell or squamous cell carcinoma (not recorded which). CDR3 sequence reads: CASSSTVNGYTF. The CDR3 coding sequence is TGTGCCAGCAGTTCGACGGTTAATGGCTACACCTTC.